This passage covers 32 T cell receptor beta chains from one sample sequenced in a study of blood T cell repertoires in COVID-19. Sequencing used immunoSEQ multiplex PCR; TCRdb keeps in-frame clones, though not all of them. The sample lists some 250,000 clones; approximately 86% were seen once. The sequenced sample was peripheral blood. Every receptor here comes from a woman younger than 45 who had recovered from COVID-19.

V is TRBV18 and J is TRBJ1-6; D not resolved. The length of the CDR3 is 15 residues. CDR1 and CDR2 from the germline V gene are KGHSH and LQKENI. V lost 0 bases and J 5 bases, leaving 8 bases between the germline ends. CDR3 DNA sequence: TGTGCCAGCTCACCACCTCTGGGAGATAATTCACCCCTCCACTTT. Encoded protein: CASSPPLGDNSPLHF.

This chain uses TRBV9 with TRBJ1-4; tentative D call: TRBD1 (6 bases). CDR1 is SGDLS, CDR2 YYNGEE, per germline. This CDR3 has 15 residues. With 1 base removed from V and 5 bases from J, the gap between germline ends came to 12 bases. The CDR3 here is CASSVRGGRNEKLFF. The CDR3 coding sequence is TGTGCCAGCAGCGTAAGGGGGGGGCGGAATGAAAAACTGTTTTTT.

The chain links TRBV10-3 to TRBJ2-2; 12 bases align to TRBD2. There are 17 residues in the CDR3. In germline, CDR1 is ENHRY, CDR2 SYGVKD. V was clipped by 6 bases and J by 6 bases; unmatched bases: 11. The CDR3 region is CAISSLAGGPLSGELFF. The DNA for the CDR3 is TGTGCCATCAGCTCGCTAGCGGGGGGGCCTTTATCCGGGGAGCTGTTTTTT.

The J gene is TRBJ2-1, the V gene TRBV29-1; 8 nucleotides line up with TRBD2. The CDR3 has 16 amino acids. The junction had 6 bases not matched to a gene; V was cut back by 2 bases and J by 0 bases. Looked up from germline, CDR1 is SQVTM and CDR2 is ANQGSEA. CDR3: CSVELAGGYSYNEQFF. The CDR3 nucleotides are TGCAGCGTTGAATTGGCGGGGGGCTACTCCTACAATGAGCAGTTCTTC.

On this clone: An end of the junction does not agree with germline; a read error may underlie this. The CDR3 reads CASSQGLEASDEQYF. CDR3 coding DNA: TGTGCCAGCAGCCAGGGACTAGAGGCCTCCGACGAGCAGTACTTC. The gene calls are TRBV4-2 and TRBJ2-7; TRBD2 matches at 8 bases. The CDR3 loop spans 15 amino acids. The V gene's germline CDR1 is LGHNA and CDR2 YNFKEQ.

The CDR3 region is CSVAAGLNEKLFF. For the CDR3, the DNA is TGCAGCGTTGCTGCGGGGCTTAATGAAAAACTGTTTTTT. The chain recombines TRBV29-1 with TRBJ1-4; maybe TRBD1 (5 bases). The CDR3 has 13 amino acids. CDR1 is SQVTM, CDR2 ANQGSEA, per germline. The ends were cut back, 4 bases at V and 4 bases at J, with 10 bases in the middle.

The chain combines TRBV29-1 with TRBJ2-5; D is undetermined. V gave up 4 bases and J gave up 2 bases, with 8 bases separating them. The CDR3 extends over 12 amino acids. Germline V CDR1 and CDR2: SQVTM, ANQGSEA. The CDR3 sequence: CSVGYSQETQYF. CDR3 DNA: TGCAGCGTTGGTTATTCTCAAGAGACCCAGTACTTC.

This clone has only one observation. CDR3 sequence reads: CASSPGYEGYTF. As DNA, the CDR3 is TGTGCCAGCAGCCCCGGGTATGAGGGCTACACCTTC. V usage is TRBV7-9 and J usage is TRBJ1-2, with unresolved D. CDR1 is SEHNR, CDR2 FQNEAQ, per germline (reference sequence). V lost 5 bases and J lost 8, with 12 bases in between. This CDR3 region has 12 residues.

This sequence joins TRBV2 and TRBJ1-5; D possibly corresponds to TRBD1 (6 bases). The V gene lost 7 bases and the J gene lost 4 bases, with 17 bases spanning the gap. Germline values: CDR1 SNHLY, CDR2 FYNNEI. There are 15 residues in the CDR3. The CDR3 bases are TGTGCCAGCAATAAAGAGACAGGCGGGAATCAGCCCCAGCATTTT. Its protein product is CASNKETGGNQPQHF. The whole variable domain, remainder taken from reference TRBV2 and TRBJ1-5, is EPEVTQTPSHQVTQMGQEVILRCVPISNHLYFYWYRQILGQKVEFLVSFYNNEISEKSEIFDDQFSVERPDGSNFTLKIRSTKLEDSAMYFCASNKETGGNQPQHFGDGTRLSIL.

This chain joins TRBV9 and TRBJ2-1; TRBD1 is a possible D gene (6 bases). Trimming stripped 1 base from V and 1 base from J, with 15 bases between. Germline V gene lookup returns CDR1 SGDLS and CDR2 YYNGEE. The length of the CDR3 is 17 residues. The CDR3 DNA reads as TGTGCCAGCAGCGTACTCTCAGGGGTTAAGTCCTACAATGAGCAGTTCTTC. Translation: CASSVLSGVKSYNEQFF.

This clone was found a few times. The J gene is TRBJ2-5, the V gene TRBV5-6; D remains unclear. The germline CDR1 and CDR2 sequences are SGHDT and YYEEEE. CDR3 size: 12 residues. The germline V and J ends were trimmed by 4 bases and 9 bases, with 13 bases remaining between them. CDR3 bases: TGTGCCAGCAGCGAGTCTATGGTGTCCCAGTACTTC. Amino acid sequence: CASSESMVSQYF. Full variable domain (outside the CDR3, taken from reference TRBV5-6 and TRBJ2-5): DAGVTQSPTHLIKTRGQQVTLRCSPKSGHDTVSWYQQALGQGPQFIFQYYEEEERQRGNFPDRFSGHQFPNYSSELNVNALLLGDSALYLCASSESMVSQYFGPGTRLLVL.

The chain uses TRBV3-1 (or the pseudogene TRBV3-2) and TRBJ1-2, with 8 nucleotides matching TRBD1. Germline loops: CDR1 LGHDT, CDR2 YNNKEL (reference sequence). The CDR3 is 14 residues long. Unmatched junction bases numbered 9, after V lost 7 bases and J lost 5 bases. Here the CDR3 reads CASTPGGQGYGYTF. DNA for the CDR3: TGTGCCAGCACCCCAGGCGGACAGGGATATGGCTACACCTTC.

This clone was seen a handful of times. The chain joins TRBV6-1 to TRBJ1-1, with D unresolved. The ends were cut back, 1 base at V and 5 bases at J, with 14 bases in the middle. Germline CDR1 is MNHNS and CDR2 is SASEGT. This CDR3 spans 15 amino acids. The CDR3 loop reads CASSEGSFSSTEAFF. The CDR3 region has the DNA TGTGCCAGCAGTGAAGGGAGTTTCTCGTCGACTGAAGCTTTCTTT.

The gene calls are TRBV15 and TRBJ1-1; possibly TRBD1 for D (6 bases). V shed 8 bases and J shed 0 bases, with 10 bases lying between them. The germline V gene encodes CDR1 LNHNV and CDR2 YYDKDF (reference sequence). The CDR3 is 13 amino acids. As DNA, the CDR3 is TGTGCCACCTCGGGACACTTGAACACTGAAGCTTTCTTT. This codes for CATSGHLNTEAFF. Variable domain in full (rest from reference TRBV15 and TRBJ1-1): DAMVIQNPRYQVTQFGKPVTLSCSQTLNHNVMYWYQQKSSQAPKLLFHYYDKDFNNEADTPDNFQSRRPNTSFCFLDIRSPGLGDTAMYLCATSGHLNTEAFFGQGTRLTVV.

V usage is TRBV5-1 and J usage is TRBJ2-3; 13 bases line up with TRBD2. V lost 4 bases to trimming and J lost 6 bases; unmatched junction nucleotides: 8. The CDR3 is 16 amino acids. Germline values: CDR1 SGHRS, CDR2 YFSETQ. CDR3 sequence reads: CASSLRTSGGGDTQYF. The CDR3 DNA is TGCGCCAGCAGCCTTCGGACTAGCGGGGGCGGGGATACGCAGTATTTT.

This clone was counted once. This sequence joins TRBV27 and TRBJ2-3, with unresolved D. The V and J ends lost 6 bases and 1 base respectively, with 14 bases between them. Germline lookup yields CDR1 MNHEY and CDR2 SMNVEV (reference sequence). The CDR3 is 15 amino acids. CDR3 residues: CASRNLNEGTDTQYF. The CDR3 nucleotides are TGTGCCAGCAGGAATCTAAATGAGGGCACAGATACGCAGTATTTT.

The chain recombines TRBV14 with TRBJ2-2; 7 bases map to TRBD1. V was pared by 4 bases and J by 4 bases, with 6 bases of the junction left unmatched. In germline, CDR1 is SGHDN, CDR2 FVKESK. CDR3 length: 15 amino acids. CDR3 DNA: TGTGCCAGCAGCCTAGGACAGGTTCTCACCGGGGAGCTGTTTTTT. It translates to CASSLGQVLTGELFF.

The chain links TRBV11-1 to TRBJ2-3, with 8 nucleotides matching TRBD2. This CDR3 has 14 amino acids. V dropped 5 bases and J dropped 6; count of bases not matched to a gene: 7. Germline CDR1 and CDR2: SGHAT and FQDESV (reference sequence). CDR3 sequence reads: CASSLPGGFDTQYF. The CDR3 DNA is TGTGCCAGCAGCCTCCCGGGGGGGTTCGATACGCAGTATTTT.

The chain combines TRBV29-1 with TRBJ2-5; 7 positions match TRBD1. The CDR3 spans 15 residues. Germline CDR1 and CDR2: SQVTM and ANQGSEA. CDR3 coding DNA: TGCAGTGCAAACCGGGGCAGGGGGTACCAAGAGACCCAGTACTTC. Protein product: CSANRGRGYQETQYF.

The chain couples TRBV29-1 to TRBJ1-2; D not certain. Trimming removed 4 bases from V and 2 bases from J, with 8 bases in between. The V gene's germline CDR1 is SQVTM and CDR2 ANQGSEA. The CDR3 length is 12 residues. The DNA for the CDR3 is TGCAGCGTTGGTGGCTCAAACTATGGCTACACCTTC. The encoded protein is CSVGGSNYGYTF.

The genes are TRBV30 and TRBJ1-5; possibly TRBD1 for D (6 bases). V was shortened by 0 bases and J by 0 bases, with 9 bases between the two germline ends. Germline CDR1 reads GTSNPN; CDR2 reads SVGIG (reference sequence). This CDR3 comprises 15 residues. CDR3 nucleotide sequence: TGTGCCTGGAGTGTTGAAGGGGGTAGCAATCAGCCCCAGCATTTT. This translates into CAWSVEGGSNQPQHF. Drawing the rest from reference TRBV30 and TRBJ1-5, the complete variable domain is SQTIHQWPATLVQPVGSPLSLECTVEGTSNPNLYWYRQAAGRGLQLLFYSVGIGQISSEVPQNLSASRPQDRQFILSSKKLLLSDSGFYLCAWSVEGGSNQPQHFGDGTRLSIL.

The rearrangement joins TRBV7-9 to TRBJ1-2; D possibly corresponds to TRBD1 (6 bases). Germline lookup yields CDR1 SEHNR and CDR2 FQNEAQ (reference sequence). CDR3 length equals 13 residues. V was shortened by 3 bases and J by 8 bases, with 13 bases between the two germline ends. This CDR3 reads CASSLGALWGYTF. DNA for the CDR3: TGTGCCAGCAGCTTGGGGGCCTTATGGGGCTACACCTTC.

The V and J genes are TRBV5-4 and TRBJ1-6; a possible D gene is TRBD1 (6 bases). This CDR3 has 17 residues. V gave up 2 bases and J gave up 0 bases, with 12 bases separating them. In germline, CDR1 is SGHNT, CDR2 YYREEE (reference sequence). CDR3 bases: TGTGCCAGCAGCTTCAGGGGAGAGAGCTCCTATAATTCACCCCTCCACTTT. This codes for CASSFRGESSYNSPLHF.

Here the CDR3 DNA reads TGTGCCAGCAGCCAAGATACGGACTCCCTCGCGCAGTATTTT. It is translated as CASSQDTDSLAQYF. V gene TRBV4-2 combines with J gene TRBJ2-3, with D maybe TRBD2 (5 bases). The germline V and J ends were trimmed by 0 bases and 10 bases, with 14 bases remaining between them. CDR3 length: 14 amino acids. Germline CDR1 is LGHNA and CDR2 is YNFKEQ.

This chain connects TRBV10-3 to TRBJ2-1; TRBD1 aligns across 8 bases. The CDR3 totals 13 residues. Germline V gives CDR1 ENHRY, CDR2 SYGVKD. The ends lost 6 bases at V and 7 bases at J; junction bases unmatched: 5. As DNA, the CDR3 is TGTGCCATCAGGGGACAGGACCTGAATGAGCAGTTCTTC. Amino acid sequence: CAIRGQDLNEQFF.

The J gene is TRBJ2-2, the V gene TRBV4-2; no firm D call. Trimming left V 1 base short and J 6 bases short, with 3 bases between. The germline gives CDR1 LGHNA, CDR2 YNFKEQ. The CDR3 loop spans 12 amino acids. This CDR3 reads CASSQGPGELFF. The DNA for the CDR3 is TGTGCCAGCAGCCAAGGGCCCGGGGAGCTGTTTTTT.

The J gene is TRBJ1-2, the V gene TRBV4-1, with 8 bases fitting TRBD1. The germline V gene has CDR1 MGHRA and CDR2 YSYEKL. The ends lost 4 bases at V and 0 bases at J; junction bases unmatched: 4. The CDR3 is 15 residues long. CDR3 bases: TGCGCCAGCAGCCCTCGGACAGGGACTAACTATGGCTACACCTTC. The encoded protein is CASSPRTGTNYGYTF.

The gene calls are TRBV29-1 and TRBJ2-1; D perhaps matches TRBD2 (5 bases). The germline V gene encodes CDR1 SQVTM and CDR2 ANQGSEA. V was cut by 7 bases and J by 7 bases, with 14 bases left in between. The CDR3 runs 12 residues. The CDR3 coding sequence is TGCAGCGCCGAGAAAGGCGGGAATGAGCAGTTCTTC. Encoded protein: CSAEKGGNEQFF.

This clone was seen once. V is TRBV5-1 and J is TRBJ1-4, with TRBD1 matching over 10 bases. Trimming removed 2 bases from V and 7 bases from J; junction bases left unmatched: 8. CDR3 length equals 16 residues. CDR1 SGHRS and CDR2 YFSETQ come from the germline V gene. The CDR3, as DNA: TGCGCCAGCAGCTTCCTGGGGACAGGGGTTGTTGAAAAACTGTTTTTT. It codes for CASSFLGTGVVEKLFF.

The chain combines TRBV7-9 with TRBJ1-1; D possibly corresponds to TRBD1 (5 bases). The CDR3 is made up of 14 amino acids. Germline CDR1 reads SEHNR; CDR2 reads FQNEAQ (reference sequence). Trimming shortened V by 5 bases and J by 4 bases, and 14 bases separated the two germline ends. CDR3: CASSVQADRTEAFF. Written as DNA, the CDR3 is TGTGCCAGCAGCGTACAGGCAGACCGCACTGAAGCTTTCTTT.

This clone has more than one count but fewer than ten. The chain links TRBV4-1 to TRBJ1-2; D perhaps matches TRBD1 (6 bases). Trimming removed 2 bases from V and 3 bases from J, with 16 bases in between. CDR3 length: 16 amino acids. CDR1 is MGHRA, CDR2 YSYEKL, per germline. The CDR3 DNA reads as TGCGCCAGCAGCCAACCCAGGGGTGGCTGGGACTATGGCTACACCTTC. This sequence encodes CASSQPRGGWDYGYTF.

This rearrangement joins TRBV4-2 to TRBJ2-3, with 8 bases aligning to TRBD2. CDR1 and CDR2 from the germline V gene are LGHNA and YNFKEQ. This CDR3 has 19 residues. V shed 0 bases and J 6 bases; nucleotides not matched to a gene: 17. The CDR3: CASSQDPRGGGGPRDTQYF. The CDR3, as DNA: TGTGCCAGCAGCCAAGACCCGAGAGGTGGCGGGGGGCCGAGGGATACGCAGTATTTT.